Given below is one T cell receptor (beta chain) in context. Its antigen is not known. Trimming cost V 5 bases and J 1 base, with 8 bases left between them. The CDR3 length is 14 residues. The germline gives CDR1 SGHTA, CDR2 FQGNSA. The PCR used 60 Vbeta and 13 Jbeta primers. The data were produced by immunoSEQ multiplex PCR, yet TCRdb's version contains in-frame clones alone and is incomplete. The table shows more than 150,000 clones, with 77% occurring only once. This sample was included in a study of cytomegalovirus exposure and HLA in healthy donors. The study, taken as a whole, reports: A few of the chains that were CMV-associated were confirmed in vitro to be specific for CMV antigens.

V usage is TRBV7-2 and J usage is TRBJ2-2; D gene ambiguous. Sequenced: PBMCs. The source is a man in his late teens or twenties in good health and CMV-seronegative. In DNA, the CDR3 is TGTGCCAGCAGCGCCAGACAGAACACCGGGGAGCTGTTTTTT. Translating it yields CASSARQNTGELFF.